This T cell receptor (beta chain) was recorded in a study of shared clonotypes between healthy human individuals. Several immunoSEQ plates received, in even portions, the genomic DNA of each subset. Profiling relied on immunoSEQ multiplex PCR, and the TCRdb table lists in-frame clones only, not all of them. In the table there are a few million clones, around nine tenths of which are singletons. Memory CD4+ cells were the fraction left after CD45RA+ naive selection. The CDR3 is made up of 15 amino acids. Germline V CDR1 and CDR2: WNHNN, SYGVQD (reference sequence). Trimming took 6 bases from V and 4 from J, leaving 18 bases between them.

The sequence was collected from a man younger than 35 in good health. The gene calls are TRBV10-1 and TRBJ1-2, with TRBD1 as a possible D gene (6 bases). Sequencing was done on a sample of naive CD4+ T cells sorted from blood. The subset: CD45RA+ positively selected. In nucleotides, the CDR3 is TGCGCCAGCAGCCTGAAAGCCGGGGGGCCCTATGGCTACACCTTC. Encoded protein: CASSLKAGGPYGYTF.